These 4 T cell receptor beta chains came from one sample sequenced in a study of blood T cell repertoires in COVID-19. Assay: immunoSEQ multiplex PCR; the TCRdb copy retains only in-frame clones and omits some. Among 150,000 to 200,000 clones listed, 88% were seen once. The sample was peripheral blood. These receptors were obtained from a human donor in a cohort sampled during active COVID-19.

The V call is TRBV25-1, the J call TRBJ2-2; tentatively, D is TRBD2 (5 bases). Trimming took 1 base from V and 2 from J, leaving 11 bases between them. The CDR3 runs 16 residues. Germline V gene lookup returns CDR1 MGHDK and CDR2 SYGVNS. CDR3 coding DNA: TGTGCCAGCAGTGAATTTAAACGGGAAAACACCGGGGAGCTGTTTTTT. Amino acids: CASSEFKRENTGELFF.

The chain recombines TRBV7-2 with TRBJ1-3; D remains unclear. The CDR3 is 14 amino acids. Trimming left V 0 bases short and J 3 bases short, with 6 bases between. Germline CDR1 reads SGHTA; CDR2 reads FQGNSA. CDR3 amino acids: CASSLARNGNTIYF. The CDR3 DNA reads TGTGCCAGCAGCTTAGCCAGGAATGGAAACACCATATATTTT.

The J gene is TRBJ1-2, the V gene TRBV19; 9 nucleotides align to TRBD1. Germline V gene lookup returns CDR1 LNHDA and CDR2 SQIVND (reference sequence). Losses at the gene ends were 5 bases for V and 7 bases for J; bases not matched to a gene: 5. The CDR3 contains 13 residues. CDR3 DNA sequence: TGTGCCAGTAGTCGCGACAGGGGGTTTGGCTACACCTTC. Protein: CASSRDRGFGYTF.

The V call is TRBV28, the J call TRBJ1-4; possibly TRBD1 for D (5 bases). The CDR3 has 15 amino acids. V dropped 1 base and J dropped 7 bases, with 13 bases sitting between them. Germline CDR1 is MDHEN and CDR2 is SYDVKM. For the CDR3, the DNA is TGTGCCAGCAGTTTATTATGGGGGGGGGTTGAAAAACTGTTTTTT. Its protein is CASSLLWGGVEKLFF.